This passage covers 25 T cell receptor beta chains from one sample sequenced in a study of metastatic and nonmetastatic thyroid tumors. No patient had received any treatment before thyroid surgery. Via MiXCR, TCRdb re-called the PCR reads. The sample lists over 14,000 clones; approximately 30% were seen once. Sample: tumor tissue. The receptors were gathered from a female donor with papillary thyroid cancer or a benign thyroid nodule (not recorded which). Some clones in this sample may be carry-over from other donors' samples.

The chain carries TRBV4-3 and TRBJ1-3; D is unresolved. The V and J ends lost 0 bases and 0 bases respectively, with 12 bases between them. The CDR3 length is 17 residues. From germline, CDR1 is LGHNA and CDR2 YSLEER. The CDR3 DNA sequence: TGCGCCAGCAGCCAAGATCAGGTCGCTAGCTCTGGAAACACCATATATTTT. Its protein product is CASSQDQVASSGNTIYF.

Judged by abundance, this clone is medium-sized. CDR3 bases: TGCGCCAGCAGCCAAGATTTTACATTAGAGGAAAAACTGTTTTTT. It is translated as CASSQDFTLEEKLFF. This chain joins TRBV4-3 and TRBJ1-4; no reliable D call. Germline values: CDR1 LGHNA, CDR2 YSLEER. This CDR3 comprises 15 residues. V lost 0 bases and J lost 8, with 13 bases in between.

The gene calls are TRBV19 and TRBJ2-7, with 9 bases aligning to TRBD2. Germline assignment: CDR1 LNHDA and CDR2 SQIVND (reference sequence). The CDR3 sequence is 15 residues long. V trimming: 6 bases; J trimming: 4 bases; junction bases outside the gene matches: 10. This CDR3 reads CASSPEGTSLYEQYF. DNA of the CDR3: TGTGCCAGTAGCCCCGAGGGGACTAGCTTGTACGAGCAGTACTTC.

This clone is labeled medium-sized (0.01 to 0.1%). The chain joins TRBV20-1 to TRBJ1-3, with D perhaps TRBD1 (6 bases). Trimming left V 4 bases short and J 4 bases short, with 11 bases between. From germline, CDR1 is DFQATT and CDR2 SNEGSKA (reference sequence). This CDR3 comprises 13 residues. CDR3 protein: CSAIQGLGNTIYF. The CDR3 DNA sequence: TGCAGTGCTATTCAGGGGCTGGGAAACACCATATATTTT.

This clone ranks as medium-sized. The chain couples TRBV6-1 to TRBJ2-3; D is perhaps TRBD1 (6 bases). CDR1 is MNHNS, CDR2 SASEGT, per germline. The V end was cut by 0 bases, the J end by 2 bases, with 12 bases between. This CDR3 is 16 amino acids long. CDR3 loop: CASSEARGGSTDTQYF. The CDR3 bases are TGTGCCAGCAGTGAAGCGCGAGGGGGATCCACAGATACGCAGTATTTT.

The J gene is TRBJ2-3, the V gene TRBV20-1, with D possibly matching TRBD2 (6 bases). This CDR3 has 14 residues. Germline CDR1 reads DFQATT; CDR2 reads SNEGSKA (reference sequence). V was clipped by 3 bases and J by 0 bases, with 10 bases between them. CDR3 loop: CSASWRDSTDTQYF. Written as DNA, the CDR3 is TGCAGTGCTAGTTGGCGGGACAGCACAGATACGCAGTATTTT.

This clone was seen ten or more times. V usage is TRBV7-2 and J usage is TRBJ2-1, with D unclear. V lost 3 bases to trimming and J lost 4 bases, with 7 bases between them. The CDR3 contains 13 residues. The germline V gene encodes CDR1 SGHTA and CDR2 FQGNSA. The CDR3 is CASSFSRYNEQFF. DNA of the CDR3: TGTGCCAGCAGCTTCTCGCGTTACAATGAGCAGTTCTTC.

The chain uses TRBV28 and TRBJ2-5; D is uncertain. V was clipped by 7 bases and J by 4 bases, with 7 bases between them. Germline loops: CDR1 MDHEN, CDR2 SYDVKM. The CDR3 has 11 amino acids. CDR3 sequence: CASNRRETQYF. CDR3 DNA: TGTGCCAGCAACCGCCGAGAGACCCAGTACTTC.

This clone was observed at least ten times. J is TRBJ2-7 and V is TRBV20-1, with D possibly being TRBD2 (6 bases). There are 15 residues in the CDR3. Deletions cut 6 bases from V and 7 bases from J, with 25 bases between. Germline values: CDR1 DFQATT, CDR2 SNEGSKA (reference sequence). The CDR3 sequence is CSALIWGRSYKEQYF. CDR3 sequence (DNA): TGCAGTGCACTAATATGGGGGAGGTCATACAAGGAGCAGTACTTC.

There are a few counts of this clone. The chain has TRBV2 and TRBJ1-2; D not certain. V gave up 7 bases and J gave up 3 bases, with 12 bases separating them. The CDR3 contains 13 residues. Germline lookup yields CDR1 SNHLY and CDR2 FYNNEI. CDR3 region: CASIRVSDYGYTF. The CDR3 DNA follows: TGTGCCAGCATTAGGGTTTCGGACTATGGCTACACCTTC.

The chain is built from TRBV5-5 and TRBJ1-2, with D unresolved. The V end was cut by 5 bases, the J end by 2 bases, with 13 bases between. The germline V gene has CDR1 SGHKS and CDR2 YYEKEE (reference sequence). The CDR3 is made up of 14 amino acids. CDR3 region: CASSVTTTNYGYTF. CDR3 sequence (DNA): TGTGCCAGCAGTGTGACGACTACAAACTATGGCTACACCTTC. Filled out from reference TRBV5-5 and TRBJ1-2, the complete variable domain reads DAGVTQSPTHLIKTRGQQVTLRCSPISGHKSVSWYQQVLGQGPQFIFQYYEKEERGRGNFPDRFSARQFPNYSSELNVNALLLGDSALYLCASSVTTTNYGYTFGSGTRLTVV.

There are a few counts of this clone. This sequence may be a read error, since a much larger clone differs from it by one base. The rearrangement links TRBV4-3 to TRBJ2-3, with D possibly called TRBD1 or TRBD2 (5 bases each). The CDR3 length is 16 residues. V lost 1 base to trimming and J lost 2 bases, with 13 bases between them. In germline, CDR1 is LGHNA, CDR2 YSLEER. The CDR3 loop is CASSQGWGSDTDTQYF. Here the CDR3 DNA reads TGCGCCAGCAGCCAAGGTTGGGGGAGTGACACAGATACGCAGTATTTT.

This clone was observed many times. One end of the junction does not line up with germline, which may come from a read error. The V and J genes are TRBV7-7 and TRBJ2-3; 8 bases agree with TRBD2. CDR3 length: 15 amino acids. Germline V lookup: CDR1 SSHAT, CDR2 FNYEAQ (reference sequence). The CDR3 sequence: CASSSGLGTTDTQYF. In DNA, the CDR3 is TGTGCTAGCAGCTCGGGACTAGGGACCACAGATACGCAGTATTTT.

This rearrangement joins TRBV2 to TRBJ2-7; D might be TRBD1 or TRBD2, each matching 6 bases. Trimming took 2 bases from V and 4 from J, leaving 15 bases between them. Germline assignment: CDR1 SNHLY and CDR2 FYNNEI. The CDR3 consists of 15 residues. The CDR3 region has the DNA TGTGCCAGCAGTGAATCGGGGAGGCAGGGGTACGAGCAGTACTTC. Translating it yields CASSESGRQGYEQYF. Filled out from reference TRBV2 and TRBJ2-7, the complete variable domain reads EPEVTQTPSHQVTQMGQEVILRCVPISNHLYFYWYRQILGQKVEFLVSFYNNEISEKSEIFDDQFSVERPDGSNFTLKIRSTKLEDSAMYFCASSESGRQGYEQYFGPGTRLTVT.

The chain carries TRBV28 and TRBJ2-7; 9 positions match TRBD2. V shed 8 bases, J shed 2 bases, and the junction held 10 bases outside the gene matches. The CDR3 is 15 residues long. The germline V gene encodes CDR1 MDHEN and CDR2 SYDVKM. The CDR3 loop reads CASWGGGGQPYEQYF. In DNA form, the CDR3 reads TGTGCCAGCTGGGGCGGGGGGGGCCAACCCTACGAGCAGTACTTC.

This chain joins TRBV11-1 and TRBJ2-7; 7 bases line up with TRBD1. V shed 5 bases, J shed 2 bases, and the junction held 6 bases outside the gene matches. The CDR3 has 14 amino acids. The germline V gene has CDR1 SGHAT and CDR2 FQDESV (reference sequence). The CDR3, as DNA: TGTGCCAGCAGCGTTCGACAGGGAACCTACGAGCAGTACTTC. Translating gives CASSVRQGTYEQYF. Together with reference TRBV11-1 and TRBJ2-7, the CDR3 gives the full variable domain: EAEVAQSPRYKITEKSQAVAFWCDPISGHATLYWYRQILGQGPELLVQFQDESVVDDSQLPKDRFSAERLKGVDSTLKIQPAELGDSAMYLCASSVRQGTYEQYFGPGTRLTVT.

The chain uses TRBV5-1 and TRBJ1-2, with a tentative D call TRBD1 (5 bases). The V gene lost 0 bases and the J gene lost 2 bases, with 8 bases spanning the gap. The CDR3 is made up of 14 amino acids. Germline values: CDR1 SGHRS, CDR2 YFSETQ. The CDR3 bases are TGCGCCAGCAGCTTGGATGGGGCGAACTATGGCTACACCTTC. Amino acid sequence: CASSLDGANYGYTF.

This clone was seen a handful of times. The chain couples TRBV6-1 to TRBJ2-7; D perhaps matches TRBD1 (6 bases). Trimming stripped 6 bases from V and 6 bases from J, with 21 bases between. Germline V gene sequence: CDR1 MNHNS, CDR2 SASEGT. The CDR3 totals 15 residues. The CDR3 loop is CASSSTGSSVSEQYF. The CDR3 DNA follows: TGTGCCAGCAGCTCTACAGGGTCGTCAGTCTCCGAGCAGTACTTC.

This clone was seen repeatedly, ten times or more. CDR3: CATCAVPLGETQYF. The CDR3 DNA sequence: TGTGCCACCTGTGCAGTCCCGCTCGGAGAGACCCAGTACTTC. The chain joins TRBV6-1 to TRBJ2-5; D not certain. Trimming left V 10 bases short and J 4 bases short, with 19 bases between. The CDR3 loop spans 14 amino acids. Germline values: CDR1 MNHNS, CDR2 SASEGT.

A few counts support this clone. The chain uses TRBV12-3 or TRBV12-4 and TRBJ1-5; 8 bases fit TRBD1. Germline trimming cut 5 bases from V and 3 bases from J; bases unmatched to any gene: 15. The CDR3 contains 18 residues. CDR3 nucleotide sequence: TGTGCCAGCAGTCCTGAGCAGAAAGGACAGGGCGACAATCAGCCCCAGCATTTT. Residues: CASSPEQKGQGDNQPQHF.

This clone has at least ten counts. The chain links TRBV29-1 to TRBJ1-1; 7 nucleotides line up with TRBD1. V dropped 7 bases and J dropped 0; count of bases not matched to a gene: 11. The germline V gene has CDR1 SQVTM and CDR2 ANQGSEA. The CDR3 loop spans 15 amino acids. The CDR3 DNA is TGCAGCGCTCTTACAGGGGCTACAATGAACACTGAAGCTTTCTTT. It encodes CSALTGATMNTEAFF.

The chain recombines TRBV20-1 with TRBJ1-4, with no clear D. The CDR3 covers 14 residues. V was clipped by 0 bases and J by 8 bases, with 13 bases between them. Germline-derived CDR1 and CDR2 are DFQATT and SNEGSKA (reference sequence). CDR3 nucleotide sequence: TGCAGTGCTAGAGATAAATTCTCTCTGGAAAAACTGTTTTTT. Translation: CSARDKFSLEKLFF.

By proportion, this clone is medium-sized. The chain joins TRBV27 to TRBJ1-2; 7 positions match TRBD1. Unmatched junction bases numbered 6, after V lost 4 bases and J lost 4 bases. Looked up from germline, CDR1 is MNHEY and CDR2 is SMNVEV (reference sequence). This CDR3 comprises 14 residues. CDR3 protein: CASSSRQGSYGYTF. CDR3 in DNA: TGTGCCAGCAGTTCCCGACAGGGAAGCTATGGCTACACCTTC.

This chain uses TRBV28 with TRBJ2-7, with D maybe TRBD1 (6 bases). Germline V CDR1 and CDR2: MDHEN, SYDVKM. The CDR3 spans 14 residues. Trimming shortened V by 6 bases and J by 0 bases, and 12 bases separated the two germline ends. CDR3 nucleotides: TGTGCCAGCAGCAGGGGCCCCGTCTCCTACGAGCAGTACTTC. Encoded protein: CASSRGPVSYEQYF.

This clone came up a few times. The genes are TRBV6-1 and TRBJ2-3; 9 bases map to TRBD1. Trimming removed 4 bases from V and 1 base from J; junction bases left unmatched: 3. Germline V lookup: CDR1 MNHNS, CDR2 SASEGT. The CDR3 consists of 15 residues. As DNA, the CDR3 is TGTGCCAGCAGTGTACAGGGGGCTGGCACAGATACGCAGTATTTT. Protein product: CASSVQGAGTDTQYF.